These 8 T cell receptor beta chains were all obtained from the same sample, sequenced in a study of blood T cells in healthy people across ages (dated by TCRdb to between 2015 and 2017). The library was prepared using 5' RACE. TCRdb shows the sequencer as Illumina HiSeq 2500. A second PCR of roughly 7 to 12 cycles was run with a J-beta primer mix and a sample-barcoded 5' primer. TCRdb itself trimmed the public reads at Q25 with fastp, ran MiXCR and retained productive beta chains. A single entry per CDR3 protein holds the most common genes and DNA from its merged rows. Within this sample are over 750,000 distinct CDR3 sequences, with roughly 25% of them counted one time only. The ten largest clones represent under 9.5% of the sample. This sample also appeared in a second study, on T cells of mothers and their children.

The sample was blood. All receptors come from a boy between 10 and 17 years old in good health.

The chain uses TRBV4-2 and TRBJ2-1, with 9 bases lining up with TRBD2. There are 16 residues in the CDR3. The germline gives CDR1 LGHNA, CDR2 YNFKEQ. V trimming: 0 bases; J trimming: 7 bases; junction bases outside the gene matches: 7. The CDR3 loop reads CASSQEPSGTGNEQFF. CDR3 nucleotides: TGTGCCAGCAGCCAAGAGCCTAGCGGGACTGGGAATGAGCAGTTCTTC.

The chain has TRBV10-3 and TRBJ2-7, with 7 bases fitting TRBD2. CDR3 length: 14 residues. Per the germline V gene, CDR1 is ENHRY and CDR2 is SYGVKD. The J segment lost 1 base and the V segment lost 4 bases, leaving 4 bases of the junction unmatched. The CDR3 nucleotides read TGTGCCATCAGTGTGGAGGGAGGGTCCTACGAGCAGTACTTC. It encodes CAISVEGGSYEQYF.

The genes are TRBV28 and TRBJ2-3, with 10 positions matching TRBD1. CDR1 MDHEN and CDR2 SYDVKM come from the germline V gene. The CDR3 is 16 amino acids. The ends lost 7 bases at V and 3 bases at J; junction bases unmatched: 10. The CDR3 is CASIPGTGVGTDTQYF. The CDR3, as DNA: TGTGCCAGCATCCCCGGGACAGGGGTTGGAACAGATACGCAGTATTTT.

This chain joins TRBV7-9 and TRBJ1-4; no reliable D call. Per the germline V gene, CDR1 is SEHNR and CDR2 is FQNEAQ (reference sequence). Trimming pared 5 bases from V and 7 bases from J, leaving 20 bases between. This CDR3 spans 16 amino acids. CDR3 protein: CASSTGSSPGSEKLFF. CDR3 bases: TGTGCCAGCAGCACCGGGTCCTCCCCGGGCTCTGAAAAACTGTTTTTT.

This clonotype was counted only a few times. J is TRBJ2-3 and V is TRBV29-1; D may be TRBD2 (6 bases). CDR1 is SQVTM and CDR2 is ANQGSEA in the germline V gene. This CDR3 spans 12 amino acids. V lost 3 bases to trimming and J lost 11 bases, with 15 bases between them. CDR3 sequence reads: CSVESMRGGQYF. As DNA, the CDR3 is TGCAGCGTTGAGAGCATGCGGGGCGGGCAGTATTTT.

This clonotype was recorded a few times. The rearrangement joins TRBV5-1 to TRBJ2-7; D may be TRBD2 (6 bases). The CDR3 totals 17 residues. Trimming left V 3 bases short and J 5 bases short, with 24 bases between. The germline V gene encodes CDR1 SGHRS and CDR2 YFSETQ. CDR3 sequence reads: CASSWRGHAGGVHEQYF. The CDR3 bases are TGCGCCAGCAGCTGGCGAGGCCATGCAGGAGGGGTGCACGAGCAGTACTTC.

This sequence joins TRBV4-2 and TRBJ1-1; 7 nucleotides agree with TRBD1. The CDR3 consists of 15 residues. CDR1 is LGHNA, CDR2 YNFKEQ, per germline. After removal of 4 bases from V and 2 bases from J, the junction contained 7 bases not matched to a gene. Here the CDR3 DNA reads TGTGCCAGCAGCCGCCCGACAGGGACCAACACTGAAGCTTTCTTT. Its protein is CASSRPTGTNTEAFF.

This clonotype was detected only a few times. The V gene is TRBV24-1, the J gene TRBJ2-5, with TRBD2 matching 7 bases. With V trimmed by 0 bases and J by 2 bases, 5 bases remained unmatched. The germline gives CDR1 KGHDR, CDR2 SFDVKD. This CDR3 comprises 16 residues. The CDR3 nucleotides are TGTGCCACCAGTGATTTGTCGGGAGGCCTACAAGAGACCCAGTACTTC. Residues: CATSDLSGGLQETQYF.